Included here is one T cell receptor beta chain sequence, with context. Per germline, CDR1 LNHNV and CDR2 YYDKDF (reference sequence). With V trimmed by 2 bases and J by 8 bases, 12 bases remained unmatched. The CDR3 sequence is 16 residues long. The sample originates from a study of identical twins. cDNA carried unique molecular identifiers, and a universal primer site was added by template switching. TCRdb analysed the 5' RACE reads with MiXCR anew, one entry per CDR3 protein. Found here are more than 400,000 distinct CDR3 sequences, roughly 15% of them singletons; the top ten hold roughly 0.46%. There were only healthy Caucasians among the donors. This sample also appeared in a second study, on yellow fever vaccine responses in identical twins.

This receptor was taken from a woman aged 18-29 years in good health. This chain connects TRBV15 to TRBJ2-1, with 7 bases that match TRBD1. Input material: CD4+ T cells sorted from blood. The CDR3 DNA is TGTGCCACCAGCAGAAAATGGGGACAGCTTTTCCATGAGCAGTTCTTC. It translates to CATSRKWGQLFHEQFF.